One and the same sample provided the 30 T cell receptor beta chains below, sequenced in a study of T cell responses to AZD1222 COVID-19 vaccine. Assay: immunoSEQ multiplex PCR; the TCRdb copy retains only in-frame clones and omits some. The sample holds 200,000 or so clones; over 80% are singletons and the top ten take around 2.5%. This material consisted of peripheral blood, taken on day 0 of MenACWY control vaccination. The source is an adult in good health.

The chain links TRBV7-8 to TRBJ1-5, with a weak D call TRBD1 (6 bases). V lost 3 bases and J lost 4, with 16 bases in between. Germline lookup yields CDR1 SGHVS and CDR2 FQNEAQ. CDR3 size: 16 residues. CDR3 protein: CASSFSARGGNQPQHF. The CDR3 coding sequence is TGTGCCAGCAGCTTTTCCGCCAGGGGAGGAAATCAGCCCCAGCATTTT.

The chain recombines TRBV20-1 with TRBJ2-7; possible D gene TRBD2, 6 bases. V lost 2 bases, J lost 7 bases, and 9 bases lay in between. This CDR3 region has 11 residues. The germline gives CDR1 DFQATT, CDR2 SNEGSKA (reference sequence). The CDR3 DNA reads TGCAGTGCTAGACTTGGGGGGGAGCAGTACTTC. Translating gives CSARLGGEQYF.

J is TRBJ2-6 and V is TRBV5-6; D gene ambiguous. The V gene lost 2 bases and the J gene lost 0 bases, with 9 bases spanning the gap. This CDR3 has 16 amino acids. Germline V gene data show CDR1 as SGHDT and CDR2 as YYEEEE. CDR3 coding DNA: TGTGCCAGCAGCTTACCCGGGTCCTCTGGGGCCAACGTCCTGACTTTC. Amino acids: CASSLPGSSGANVLTF.

This clone was detected a few times. The V and J genes are TRBV5-4 and TRBJ2-7; 8 bases fit TRBD2. The trim removed 0 bases at V and 5 bases at J, leaving 7 bases unmatched. In germline, CDR1 is SGHNT, CDR2 YYREEE (reference sequence). The CDR3 totals 15 residues. The CDR3 protein is CASSLGVNGRDEQYF. Here the CDR3 DNA reads TGTGCCAGCAGCTTGGGGGTTAACGGGAGGGACGAGCAGTACTTC.

The V call is TRBV7-5, the J call TRBJ1-1; TRBD1, the table's D call, lacks a check against the DNA. TRBV7-5 is marked as a pseudogene. The CDR3 spans 10 residues. The CDR3 loop is CAGACTEAFF. CDR3 coding DNA: TGTGCGGGGGCTTGCACTGAAGCTTTCTTT.

The chain employs TRBV4-2 and TRBJ2-2; TRBD1 matches at 10 bases. The CDR3 has 15 residues. Trimming at V came to 4 bases and at J to 5 bases, leaving 4 bases not matched to a gene. Germline V CDR1 and CDR2: LGHNA, YNFKEQ. The DNA for the CDR3 is TGTGCCAGCAGCCCTGGGACAGGGGATACCGGGGAGCTGTTTTTT. It codes for CASSPGTGDTGELFF.

This clone showed up just once. CDR3 in amino acids: CASSPLGANTEAFF. The CDR3 region has the DNA TGTGCCAGTAGTCCTCTCGGGGCGAACACTGAAGCTTTCTTT. This chain connects TRBV19 to TRBJ1-1; a weak D match, TRBD1 (5 bases). From germline, CDR1 is LNHDA and CDR2 SQIVND (reference sequence). CDR3 length: 14 amino acids. Trimming took 5 bases from V and 1 from J, leaving 11 bases between them.

The chain joins TRBV5-1 to TRBJ2-7, with TRBD1 as a possible D gene (5 bases). Germline V gene data show CDR1 as SGHRS and CDR2 as YFSETQ. V lost 3 bases, J lost 3 bases, and 10 bases lay in between. This CDR3 comprises 13 residues. CDR3 nucleotide sequence: TGCGCCAGCAGCTCAGGCAGGGACTACGAGCAGTACTTC. Amino acids: CASSSGRDYEQYF.

The chain has TRBV7-9 and TRBJ1-4, with 10 bases fitting TRBD1. In germline, CDR1 is SEHNR, CDR2 FQNEAQ (reference sequence). Unmatched junction bases numbered 5, after V lost 5 bases and J lost 8 bases. The CDR3 runs 14 residues. As DNA, the CDR3 is TGTGCCAGCAGCCGGACAGGGGGAGGGGAAAAACTGTTTTTT. It is translated as CASSRTGGGEKLFF.

This clone appeared a few times. A junction end diverges from the germline sequence, so it may reflect a read error. The chain is built from TRBV6-1 and TRBJ1-1; D is possibly TRBD1 (6 bases). Germline lookup yields CDR1 MNHNS and CDR2 SASEGT. The CDR3 totals 14 residues. In nucleotides, the CDR3 is TGTGCCAGCAGTGACAACAGGGAGAACGCTGAAGCTTTCTTT. Residues: CASSDNRENAEAFF.

The chain couples TRBV19 to TRBJ1-5; D is possibly TRBD1 (5 bases). Looked up from germline, CDR1 is LNHDA and CDR2 is SQIVND (reference sequence). Trimming pared 3 bases from V and 2 bases from J, leaving 11 bases between. The CDR3 extends over 15 amino acids. DNA for the CDR3: TGTGCCAGTAGTATTCCCACGACAGGCAATCAGCCCCAGCATTTT. It codes for CASSIPTTGNQPQHF.

V usage is TRBV10-3 and J usage is TRBJ1-6; maybe TRBD1 (5 bases). The germline gives CDR1 ENHRY, CDR2 SYGVKD. The CDR3 totals 17 residues. V was clipped by 2 bases and J by 6 bases, with 17 bases between them. The CDR3 is CAISETGTPLGNSPLHF. The CDR3 DNA sequence: TGTGCCATCAGTGAGACAGGAACTCCCCTAGGTAATTCACCCCTCCACTTT.

The chain couples TRBV14 to TRBJ1-1, with D tentatively TRBD1 (5 bases). This CDR3 comprises 15 residues. V dropped 1 base and J dropped 11 bases, with 20 bases sitting between them. The germline V gene has CDR1 SGHDN and CDR2 FVKESK. CDR3 DNA sequence: TGTGCCAGCAGCCAAGTCAGCGGGGCCTTCGGCCGGGCTTTCTTT. Its translation: CASSQVSGAFGRAFF. Combining the CDR3 with reference TRBV14 and TRBJ1-1 gives the whole variable domain EAGVTQFPSHSVIEKGQTVTLRCDPISGHDNLYWYRRVMGKEIKFLLHFVKESKQDESGMPNNRFLAERTGGTYSTLKVQPAELEDSGVYFCASSQVSGAFGRAFFGQGTRLTVV.

V is TRBV4-2 and J is TRBJ1-5, with TRBD1 matching over 7 bases. The ends lost 1 base at V and 8 bases at J; junction bases unmatched: 5. The length of the CDR3 is 14 residues. Germline V gene lookup returns CDR1 LGHNA and CDR2 YNFKEQ. As DNA, the CDR3 is TGTGCCAGCAGCCAAGTGGCAGGGGGGGAGCCCCAGCATTTT. Translation gives CASSQVAGGEPQHF.

V and J are TRBV4-2 and TRBJ2-5; 8 positions agree with TRBD2. The V gene end was trimmed by 5 bases and the J gene end by 2 bases; junction bases not matched to a gene: 1. Germline V gene data show CDR1 as LGHNA and CDR2 as YNFKEQ. The CDR3 length is 13 residues. CDR3 residues: CASSSGGQETQYF. CDR3 bases: TGTGCCAGCAGCAGCGGGGGACAAGAGACCCAGTACTTC.

This clone was seen a handful of times. The genes are TRBV30 and TRBJ1-2; D is ambiguous. CDR1 and CDR2 (germline): GTSNPN, SVGIG (reference sequence). This CDR3 spans 12 amino acids. The V gene lost 2 bases and the J gene lost 4 bases, with 8 bases spanning the gap. The DNA for the CDR3 is TGTGCCTGGAGTCCCCTAGGCTATGGCTACACCTTC. It encodes CAWSPLGYGYTF.

The CDR3 DNA reads TGTGCCAGCACCACTGGGACTAGCGGGAGGAACGAGCAGTACTTC. Its protein product is CASTTGTSGRNEQYF. The chain carries TRBV2 and TRBJ2-7; TRBD2 matches at 15 bases. There are 15 residues in the CDR3. Trimming removed 7 bases from V and 5 bases from J; junction bases left unmatched: 6. In germline, CDR1 is SNHLY, CDR2 FYNNEI.

The rearrangement uses TRBV4-1 and TRBJ1-3; D remains ambiguous. Germline-derived CDR1 and CDR2 are MGHRA and YSYEKL. This CDR3 has 13 amino acids. Trimming left V 6 bases short and J 4 bases short, with 10 bases between. CDR3: CASSLSSGNTIYF. The CDR3 region has the DNA TGCGCCAGCAGTCTCTCCTCGGGAAACACCATATATTTT.

The gene calls are TRBV2 and TRBJ2-1; D unclear. Per germline, CDR1 SNHLY and CDR2 FYNNEI. Trimming shortened V by 2 bases and J by 1 base, and 6 bases separated the two germline ends. CDR3 length: 14 amino acids. CDR3 coding DNA: TGTGCCAGCAGTGAAACCCGTTCCTACAATGAGCAGTTCTTC. Its translation: CASSETRSYNEQFF. The whole variable domain, filled in from reference TRBV2 and TRBJ2-1, reads EPEVTQTPSHQVTQMGQEVILRCVPISNHLYFYWYRQILGQKVEFLVSFYNNEISEKSEIFDDQFSVERPDGSNFTLKIRSTKLEDSAMYFCASSETRSYNEQFFGPGTRLTVL.

The chain uses TRBV28 and TRBJ1-4; D unresolved. CDR3 length: 15 residues. The germline V gene encodes CDR1 MDHEN and CDR2 SYDVKM. V lost 1 base to trimming and J lost 4 bases, with 10 bases between them. CDR3 coding DNA: TGTGCCAGCAGTTTATTGCCAGCGAATAATGAAAAACTGTTTTTT. Translated: CASSLLPANNEKLFF. Looking up the rest from reference TRBV28 and TRBJ1-4 gives the full variable domain: DVKVTQSSRYLVKRTGEKVFLECVQDMDHENMFWYRQDPGLGLRLIYFSYDVKMKEKGDIPEGYSVSREKKERFSLILESASTNQTSMYLCASSLLPANNEKLFFGSGTQLSVL.

This clone was seen repeatedly, ten times or more. The chain has TRBV6-2 or TRBV6-3 and TRBJ1-1, with D hard to call. The V gene's germline CDR1 is MNHEY and CDR2 SVGEGT. This CDR3 has 14 amino acids. V was clipped by 0 bases and J by 5 bases, with 10 bases between them. For the CDR3, the DNA is TGTGCCAGCAGTTACTCTATGGTGGGAACTGAAGCTTTCTTT. Translation gives CASSYSMVGTEAFF.

This sequence joins TRBV5-4 and TRBJ2-4; 7 bases match TRBD1. The J segment lost 4 bases and the V segment lost 4 bases, leaving 8 bases of the junction unmatched. From germline, CDR1 is SGHNT and CDR2 YYREEE (reference sequence). CDR3 length equals 15 residues. This chain's CDR3 is CASSVETGIKNIQYF. DNA for the CDR3: TGTGCCAGCAGCGTTGAGACAGGGATAAAAAACATTCAGTACTTC.

The chain links TRBV4-1 to TRBJ1-4, with 9 bases fitting TRBD1. CDR1 MGHRA and CDR2 YSYEKL come from the germline V gene. The CDR3 totals 15 residues. V shed 1 base, J shed 8 bases, and the junction held 5 bases outside the gene matches. CDR3 nucleotide sequence: TGCGCCAGCAGCCAAGCGGGACAGGGCTTCGAAAAACTGTTTTTT. It encodes CASSQAGQGFEKLFF.

This clone turned up a few times. V usage is TRBV28 and J usage is TRBJ1-2, with 11 bases that match TRBD1. This CDR3 has 14 amino acids. V trimming: 5 bases; J trimming: 4 bases; junction bases outside the gene matches: 3. Germline V gene sequence: CDR1 MDHEN, CDR2 SYDVKM. Here the CDR3 reads CASSQGQGAYGYTF. The CDR3, as DNA: TGTGCCAGCAGTCAAGGACAGGGGGCCTATGGCTACACCTTC.

V usage is TRBV15 and J usage is TRBJ1-6, with TRBD1 identical over 8 bases. V dropped 9 bases and J dropped 0; count of bases not matched to a gene: 4. The CDR3 loop spans 15 amino acids. Germline lookup yields CDR1 LNHNV and CDR2 YYDKDF (reference sequence). The CDR3 loop reads CATRDRSSYNSPLHF. DNA of the CDR3: TGTGCCACGAGGGACAGGAGCTCCTATAATTCACCCCTCCACTTT. The full variable domain, in which reference TRBV15 and TRBJ1-6 provide the parts outside the CDR3, is DAMVIQNPRYQVTQFGKPVTLSCSQTLNHNVMYWYQQKSSQAPKLLFHYYDKDFNNEADTPDNFQSRRPNTSFCFLDIRSPGLGDTAMYLCATRDRSSYNSPLHFGNGTRLTVT.

This chain uses TRBV30 with TRBJ1-6, with D tentatively TRBD1 (6 bases). The CDR3 spans 13 residues. V lost 8 bases to trimming and J lost 7 bases, with 15 bases between them. The germline CDR1 and CDR2 sequences are GTSNPN and SVGIG (reference sequence). In DNA, the CDR3 is TGTGCCGCAATACAGGGCAGAAATTCACCCCTCCACTTT. It translates to CAAIQGRNSPLHF.

J is TRBJ2-2 and V is TRBV4-2; 10 positions agree with TRBD1. Trimming cost V 4 bases and J 6 bases; bases outside gene matches: 8. Germline assignment: CDR1 LGHNA and CDR2 YNFKEQ. This CDR3 comprises 16 residues. Here the CDR3 reads CASSRTGTGVPGELFF. The CDR3 nucleotides are TGTGCCAGCAGCCGCACCGGGACAGGGGTCCCCGGGGAGCTGTTTTTT.

The sample holds one count of this clone. The chain employs TRBV4-2 and TRBJ1-4, with a tentative D call TRBD1 (6 bases). V was pared by 4 bases and J by 3 bases, with 12 bases between. CDR1 is LGHNA and CDR2 is YNFKEQ in the germline V gene. The CDR3 runs to 15 residues. Written as DNA, the CDR3 is TGTGCCAGCAGCCCGGCTGGGGGGCCTAATGAAAAACTGTTTTTT. It codes for CASSPAGGPNEKLFF.

This clone has more than one count but fewer than ten. V and J are TRBV5-1 and TRBJ1-6; D is possibly TRBD1 (6 bases). V gave up 9 bases and J gave up 6 bases, with 16 bases separating them. The CDR3 covers 14 residues. Germline V gene sequence: CDR1 SGHRS, CDR2 YFSETQ. CDR3 sequence (DNA): TGCGCCACGACCGCCGGGACAACTAATTCACCCCTCCACTTT. Residues: CATTAGTTNSPLHF. Combining the CDR3 with reference TRBV5-1 and TRBJ1-6 gives the whole variable domain KAGVTQTPRYLIKTRGQQVTLSCSPISGHRSVSWYQQTPGQGLQFLFEYFSETQRNKGNFPGRFSGRQFSNSRSEMNVSTLELGDSALYLCATTAGTTNSPLHFGNGTRLTVT.

The V gene is TRBV27, the J gene TRBJ1-1; 8 nucleotides match TRBD1. After removal of 4 bases from V and 1 base from J, the junction contained 5 bases not matched to a gene. Looked up from germline, CDR1 is MNHEY and CDR2 is SMNVEV (reference sequence). The CDR3 contains 15 residues. DNA for the CDR3: TGTGCCAGCAGTTCGACAGGGGTGGGGAACACTGAAGCTTTCTTT. It translates to CASSSTGVGNTEAFF.